The text below deals with one T cell receptor (beta chain). The antigen remains undetermined. The CDR3 covers 16 residues. V lost 6 bases, J lost 0 bases, and 17 bases lay in between. CDR1 and CDR2 (germline): MNHEY, SMNVEV (reference sequence). Each patient experienced a relapse that followed autologous stem cell transplantation, and brentuximab vedotin exposure varied. The data belong to a study of PD-1 blockade in classical Hodgkin lymphoma. Study observations and caveats: The baseline diversity of complete responders showed similarity to that of newly diagnosed patients.

This table comes from immunoSEQ multiplex PCR, and its TCRdb copy is limited to in-frame clones, with some not included. The table has over 60,000 clones, about 70% seen once. This clonotype was sampled from a human donor with classical Hodgkin lymphoma. Here the sequenced sample was peripheral blood mononuclear cells (PBMCs), taken before the second cycle of nivolumab. This rearrangement joins TRBV27 to TRBJ1-2; tentative D call: TRBD1 (6 bases). This chain's CDR3 is CASSRLLDRANYGYTF. Written as DNA, the CDR3 is TGTGCCAGCAGCCGACTTCTGGACAGAGCTAACTATGGCTACACCTTC.